Listed here are 18 T cell receptor beta chains from one sample, sequenced in a study of prognosis after radiotherapy for stage I lung cancer. The authors amplified TCR beta CDR3 from genomic DNA using two-round multiplex PCR. First-round PCR amplification was performed with primers specific to each TRBV and TRBJ gene. TCRdb used MiXCR to reprocess the multiplex PCR reads, holding one entry per CDR3 protein. The sample consists of around 31,000 distinct CDR3 sequences, around 32% of them appearing once. The specimen was PBMCs, collected before or after stereotactic body radiation therapy (not recorded which). The receptor source for this set is a donor over 45 with non-small cell lung cancer.

This clonotype has a count of ten or more. V is TRBV12-3 or TRBV12-4 and J is TRBJ2-7; TRBD1 agrees at 8 bases. The CDR3 length is 14 residues. V trimming: 6 bases; J trimming: 4 bases; junction bases outside the gene matches: 8. The DNA for the CDR3 is TGTGCCAGCAGCCTCGGACAGGGTTATTACGAGCAGTACTTC. The encoded protein is CASSLGQGYYEQYF.

This chain links TRBV18 with TRBJ1-2; TRBD1 agrees at 8 bases. With 3 bases clipped from V and 4 bases from J, the junction kept 7 bases outside the gene matches. Germline V gives CDR1 KGHSH, CDR2 LQKENI. The CDR3 covers 15 residues. The CDR3 region is CASSPRTGSSYGYTF. CDR3 nucleotide sequence: TGTGCCAGCTCACCCCGGACAGGGTCTAGCTATGGCTACACCTTC. The full variable domain, with the rest looked up from reference TRBV18 and TRBJ1-2, is NAGVMQNPRHLVRRRGQEARLRCSPMKGHSHVYWYRQLPEEGLKFMVYLQKENIIDESGMPKERFSAEFPKEGPSILRIQQVVRGDSAAYFCASSPRTGSSYGYTFGSGTRLTVV.

V gene TRBV6-2 or TRBV6-3 combines with J gene TRBJ2-7, with 12 bases identical to TRBD2. With V trimmed by 6 bases and J by 2 bases, 8 bases remained unmatched. The CDR3 runs to 16 residues. CDR1 is MNHEY, CDR2 SVGEGT, per germline. CDR3 nucleotides: TGTGCCAGCAGACCGACTAGCGGGAGAACTGCCTACGAGCAGTACTTC. Protein sequence: CASRPTSGRTAYEQYF.

This clonotype was picked up many times. The gene calls are TRBV20-1 and TRBJ1-4; TRBD1 aligns across 12 bases. The germline CDR1 and CDR2 sequences are DFQATT and SNEGSKA (reference sequence). The CDR3 consists of 16 residues. V lost 7 bases, J lost 3 bases, and 9 bases stayed unmatched. The CDR3 bases are TGCAGTGGCTCCGGGACAGGGGGCGTAGCTAATGAAAAACTGTTTTTT. This gives the protein CSGSGTGGVANEKLFF.

This clonotype was counted at least ten times. V gene TRBV18 combines with J gene TRBJ2-7; maybe TRBD1 (6 bases). This CDR3 has 15 residues. Trimming took off 5 bases at V and 5 bases at J, with 19 bases between the two ends. Germline values: CDR1 KGHSH, CDR2 LQKENI. DNA of the CDR3: TGTGCCAGCTCAGAGGACAGTACGGTTTTCCACGAGCAGTACTTC. Translation gives CASSEDSTVFHEQYF.

At least ten counts were recorded for this clonotype. This sequence joins TRBV12-3 or TRBV12-4 and TRBJ1-5; D call uncertain. This CDR3 comprises 13 residues. Trimming left V 6 bases short and J 12 bases short, with 18 bases between. Here the CDR3 DNA reads TGTGCCAGCAGCATCCAGCGACAAACCCTCCAGCATTTT. It codes for CASSIQRQTLQHF.

This clonotype was counted at least ten times. V is TRBV15 and J is TRBJ2-1, with 12 nucleotides matching TRBD2. Germline V gene data show CDR1 as LNHNV and CDR2 as YYDKDF (reference sequence). This CDR3 has 15 amino acids. J gave up 5 bases and V 6 bases, and 5 bases lay outside the gene matches. In DNA, the CDR3 is TGTGCCACCAGGACTAGCGGGAGATTAGACAATGAGCAGTTCTTC. Its protein is CATRTSGRLDNEQFF.

This clonotype was detected ten times or more. The V gene is TRBV9, the J gene TRBJ2-5; D perhaps matches TRBD2 (6 bases). Trimming stripped 2 bases from V and 4 bases from J, with 15 bases between. The CDR3 covers 15 residues. Germline V gene sequence: CDR1 SGDLS, CDR2 YYNGEE. CDR3 DNA: TGTGCCAGCAGCGTCGACGGGACTGGGGGAGAGACCCAGTACTTC. Translation gives CASSVDGTGGETQYF.

Ten or more counts support this clonotype. The V call is TRBV5-6, the J call TRBJ2-2; no reliable D call. The V end lost 0 bases, the J end lost 3 bases, and 9 bases lay between the germline ends. Germline V gene lookup returns CDR1 SGHDT and CDR2 YYEEEE. The CDR3 consists of 15 residues. The CDR3 reads CASSLVMADTGELFF. CDR3 in DNA: TGTGCCAGCAGCTTGGTAATGGCGGACACCGGGGAGCTGTTTTTT.

This clonotype appeared a single time. A clone one base away is much larger, so this may be a read error. The chain uses TRBV20-1 and TRBJ2-5, with 7 bases lining up with TRBD2. CDR3 length: 18 residues. Germline CDR1 is DFQATT and CDR2 is SNEGSKA (reference sequence). The CDR3 region is CSARDSAVVAGDGETHYF. CDR3 bases: TGCAGTGCTAGAGATTCCGCGGTGGTAGCGGGCGACGGGGAGACCCATTACTTC.

This clonotype occurred many times. V is TRBV6-2 or TRBV6-3 and J is TRBJ1-5; tentatively, D is TRBD1 (5 bases). V shed 6 bases and J shed 4 bases, with 16 bases lying between them. Germline V gene sequence: CDR1 MNHEY, CDR2 SVGEGT. The CDR3 is 15 amino acids. CDR3 DNA sequence: TGTGCCAGCAGCCCTCGAGGGCAGGGTAATCAGCCCCAGCATTTT. This gives the protein CASSPRGQGNQPQHF.

This clonotype was recorded once. A far larger clone is a single base away, which makes a read error likely. The CDR3 reads CASTDPRQGKTGELFF. Here the CDR3 DNA reads TGTGCCAGCACTGACCCTAGACAGGGAAAAACCGGGGAGCTGTTTTTT. The chain links TRBV6-4 to TRBJ2-2, with TRBD1 identical over 7 bases. Germline V CDR1 and CDR2: MRHNA, SNTAGT. The CDR3 has 16 amino acids.

Many counts were recorded for this clonotype. The CDR3, as DNA: TGTGCCAGCAGTTCAGCAGGGACTGGGGCCAACGTCCTGACTTTC. It translates to CASSSAGTGANVLTF. V and J are TRBV28 and TRBJ2-6, with D perhaps matching TRBD1 (5 bases). Trimming removed 4 bases from V and 2 bases from J, with 9 bases in between. CDR3 size: 15 residues. Germline CDR1 MDHEN, CDR2 SYDVKM.

This clonotype is medium-sized (0.01 to 0.1%). The V gene is TRBV6-5, the J gene TRBJ2-7; D ambiguous. The CDR3 has 13 residues. The V end was cut by 2 bases, the J end by 3 bases, with 8 bases between. Germline-derived CDR1 and CDR2 are MNHEY and SVGAGI. CDR3 sequence (DNA): TGTGCCAGCAGTTACGGGTCCTACTACGAGCAGTACTTC. As protein: CASSYGSYYEQYF.

As regards this clonotype: A much bigger clone sits one base away, suggesting this may be a read error. The chain recombines TRBV6-5 with TRBJ1-5; 9 bases match TRBD1. The CDR3 has 18 amino acids. Germline values: CDR1 MNHEY, CDR2 SVGAGI. CDR3 coding DNA: TGTGCCAGCAGTGACTCGAACGGACAGGGGACTAGCAATCAGCCCCGGCATTTT. Encoded protein: CASSDSNGQGTSNQPRHF.

As concerns this clonotype: A much more abundant neighbour one base away suggests this may be a read error. The rearrangement links TRBV9 to TRBJ1-1; D gene ambiguous. Trimming removed 3 bases from V and 0 bases from J, with 12 bases in between. The CDR3 is made up of 15 amino acids. The germline V gene has CDR1 SGDLS and CDR2 YYNGEE. CDR3 sequence reads: CASSATPEVNTEAFF. The CDR3 coding sequence is TGTGCCAGCAGCGCGACCCCTGAGGTGAACACTGAAGCTTTCTTT.

The V and J genes are TRBV29-1 and TRBJ1-2; D is undetermined. CDR1 and CDR2 from the germline V gene are SQVTM and ANQGSEA. This CDR3 has 14 residues. Trimming removed 6 bases from V and 3 bases from J, with 17 bases in between. CDR3 loop: CSVLVRIPDYGYTF. The CDR3 nucleotides are TGCAGCGTCCTCGTCCGTATCCCTGACTATGGCTACACCTTC. The entire variable domain, with the rest obtained from reference TRBV29-1 and TRBJ1-2, is as follows: SAVISQKPSRDICQRGTSLTIQCQVDSQVTMMFWYRQQPGQSLTLIATANQGSEATYESGFVIDKFPISRPNLTFSTLTVSNMSPEDSSIYLCSVLVRIPDYGYTFGSGTRLTVV.

At least ten counts were recorded for this clonotype. The V call is TRBV4-2, the J call TRBJ1-6, with D possibly TRBD1 on 6 matching bases. V dropped 4 bases and J dropped 8 bases, with 15 bases sitting between them. The germline gives CDR1 LGHNA, CDR2 YNFKEQ. The CDR3 runs 15 residues. CDR3 loop: CASSRYRDGDSPLHF. CDR3 DNA sequence: TGTGCCAGCAGCCGCTACAGGGACGGAGATTCACCCCTCCACTTT.